These 18 T cell receptor beta chains came from one sample sequenced in a study of T cells in Graves' hyperthyroidism and ophthalmopathy. Amplification of TCR beta CDR3 regions used RNA as the template. First-round RT-PCR targeting the TCR CDR3 was performed with the HTBI primer set. TCRdb reprocessed the multiplex PCR reads with MiXCR, giving one entry per CDR3 protein. The table has 400,000 to 600,000 distinct CDR3 sequences, roughly a sixth seen once. Sequencing input: blood. The receptors here all came from a woman in her 30s with Graves' ophthalmopathy.

Comments on this clonotype: A much larger clone differs by one base, so this may be a read error. V gene TRBV6-2 or TRBV6-3 combines with J gene TRBJ1-5; D remains unclear. CDR3 length: 13 residues. Germline loops: CDR1 MNHEY, CDR2 SVGEGT. In nucleotides, the CDR3 is TGTGCCGGCAGTTACCTCTCAACTGGACCCCAGCATTTT. Its protein is CAGSYLSTGPQHF.

This clonotype was observed a single time. The CDR3, as DNA: TGCAGTGCTCTATATGAGACAGGGGAGCAGGAATGGGATACGCAGTATTTT. The encoded protein is CSALYETGEQEWDTQYF. The genes are TRBV20-1 and TRBJ2-3; 8 bases match TRBD1. The germline gives CDR1 DFQATT, CDR2 SNEGSKA (reference sequence). The CDR3 runs 17 residues. The J segment lost 6 bases and the V segment lost 5 bases, leaving 19 bases of the junction unmatched.

In its sample, this clonotype was seen a few times. This rearrangement joins TRBV27 to TRBJ1-6; D gene ambiguous. The CDR3 sequence is 14 residues long. V gave up 6 bases and J gave up 0 bases, with 6 bases separating them. Per the germline V gene, CDR1 is MNHEY and CDR2 is SMNVEV (reference sequence). CDR3 coding DNA: TGTGCCAGCAGGCTTAGCTCCTATAATTCACCCCTCCACTTT. As protein: CASRLSSYNSPLHF.

This clonotype was picked up many times. The gene calls are TRBV5-1 and TRBJ1-1; D unclear. The CDR3 length is 13 residues. Germline loops: CDR1 SGHRS, CDR2 YFSETQ. V lost 0 bases to trimming and J lost 6 bases, with 9 bases between them. The CDR3 loop reads CASSLAWDAEAFF. CDR3 nucleotide sequence: TGCGCCAGCAGCTTGGCATGGGATGCTGAAGCTTTCTTT.

This clonotype was found many times. V usage is TRBV30 and J usage is TRBJ2-7; no clear D gene. V gave up 0 bases and J gave up 4 bases, with 4 bases separating them. The germline CDR1 and CDR2 sequences are GTSNPN and SVGIG (reference sequence). The CDR3 covers 11 residues. This chain's CDR3 is CAWSVTYEQYF. In DNA, the CDR3 is TGTGCCTGGAGTGTTACATACGAGCAGTACTTC.

In its sample, this clonotype was seen many times. This chain connects TRBV7-3 to TRBJ2-5; D remains ambiguous. CDR3 length: 13 residues. With 2 bases removed from V and 3 bases from J, the gap between germline ends came to 7 bases. Germline V gene data show CDR1 as SGHTA and CDR2 as FQGTGA. DNA for the CDR3: TGTGCCAGCAGCTTAGAAGGCGAAGAGACCCAGTACTTC. Protein sequence: CASSLEGEETQYF.

This clonotype turned up a few times. The chain carries TRBV20-1 and TRBJ2-7; D perhaps matches TRBD2 (6 bases). Germline V gives CDR1 DFQATT, CDR2 SNEGSKA (reference sequence). V was clipped by 2 bases and J by 3 bases, with 20 bases between them. The CDR3 extends over 16 amino acids. The CDR3 DNA follows: TGCAGTGCTAGATCTATGGAGACGGGGGTTTTCTACGAGCAGTACTTC. Protein sequence: CSARSMETGVFYEQYF.

CDR3 residues: CSVESYQETQYF. CDR3 nucleotides: TGCAGCGTTGAGTCTTATCAAGAGACCCAGTACTTC. The chain is built from TRBV29-1 and TRBJ2-5; D gene ambiguous. Germline CDR1 is SQVTM and CDR2 is ANQGSEA. With 3 bases removed from V and 2 bases from J, the gap between germline ends came to 7 bases. The CDR3 has 12 residues.

The gene calls are TRBV7-9 and TRBJ2-5; the D gene is possibly TRBD2 (6 bases). V lost 5 bases, J lost 5 bases, and 9 bases lay in between. Germline-derived CDR1 and CDR2 are SEHNR and FQNEAQ (reference sequence). The CDR3 spans 12 residues. CDR3 residues: CASSRGDETQYF. CDR3 sequence (DNA): TGTGCCAGCAGCCGCGGGGACGAGACCCAGTACTTC.

This clonotype was found many times. The chain carries TRBV6-1 and TRBJ2-1; 13 positions match TRBD2. Germline CDR1 is MNHNS and CDR2 is SASEGT. The ends lost 7 bases at V and 7 bases at J; junction bases unmatched: 7. The CDR3 consists of 15 residues. This CDR3 is CASTGLAGDWNEQFF. For the CDR3, the DNA is TGTGCCAGCACCGGACTAGCGGGAGATTGGAATGAGCAGTTCTTC.

This clonotype was seen a handful of times. The chain carries TRBV7-2 and TRBJ1-1, with 9 bases fitting TRBD1. Looked up from germline, CDR1 is SGHTA and CDR2 is FQGNSA. The ends lost 5 bases at V and 1 base at J; junction bases unmatched: 11. CDR3 length: 17 amino acids. CDR3 nucleotide sequence: TGTGCCAGCAGCCAGACCCGGGACAGGGTGAGGAACACTGAAGCTTTCTTT. This encodes CASSQTRDRVRNTEAFF.

This clonotype was observed at least ten times. The CDR3 protein is CASSERLTEQYF. The CDR3 coding sequence is TGTGCCAGCAGTGAACGACTCACCGAGCAGTACTTC. V usage is TRBV2 and J usage is TRBJ2-7; D gene ambiguous. The V gene lost 2 bases and the J gene lost 6 bases, with 8 bases spanning the gap. In germline, CDR1 is SNHLY, CDR2 FYNNEI. There are 12 residues in the CDR3.

The rearrangement joins TRBV12-3 or TRBV12-4 to TRBJ2-3; no clear D gene. The CDR3 is 13 amino acids. V was trimmed by 7 bases and J by 1 base, leaving 9 bases between them. The CDR3 here is CASTKGRTDTQYF. The DNA for the CDR3 is TGTGCCAGCACTAAAGGGCGCACAGATACGCAGTATTTT.

Only a few counts were recorded for this clonotype. The V call is TRBV6-2 or TRBV6-3, the J call TRBJ2-1, with D tentatively TRBD1 (6 bases). CDR1 is MNHEY, CDR2 SVGEGT, per germline. There are 13 residues in the CDR3. Trimming removed 6 bases at V and 7 bases at J, with 13 bases between. The CDR3, as DNA: TGTGCCAGCAGACACGTAGGGGGAAATGAGCAGTTCTTC. It codes for CASRHVGGNEQFF.

This chain links TRBV25-1 with TRBJ2-7, with no clear D. This CDR3 comprises 14 residues. Germline-derived CDR1 and CDR2 are MGHDK and SYGVNS. Trimming stripped 8 bases from V and 5 bases from J, with 19 bases between. DNA of the CDR3: TGTGCCAGCGCCGGATCTGGAATTGGCCACGAGCAGTACTTC. This gives the protein CASAGSGIGHEQYF.

The CDR3 nucleotides read TGCAGCGTTGTAGGGACTAGCGGGAAGCCCTACAATGAGCAGTTCTTC. Residues: CSVVGTSGKPYNEQFF. This chain connects TRBV29-1 to TRBJ2-1; 13 bases are shared with TRBD2. Trimming at V came to 4 bases and at J to 2 bases, leaving 5 bases not matched to a gene. From germline, CDR1 is SQVTM and CDR2 ANQGSEA. The length of the CDR3 is 16 residues.

This clonotype was seen at least ten times. The CDR3 nucleotides are TGTGCCAGCAGCAGGAGGGTAGAGACCCAGTACTTC. It encodes CASSRRVETQYF. The genes are TRBV7-2 and TRBJ2-5, with a possible D match to TRBD2 (6 bases). CDR3 length equals 12 residues. Trimming left V 5 bases short and J 4 bases short, with 8 bases between. Germline V CDR1 and CDR2: SGHTA, FQGNSA.

The V and J genes are TRBV3-1 and TRBJ2-2; TRBD1 matches at 11 bases. The CDR3 covers 16 residues. Germline V lookup: CDR1 LGHDT, CDR2 YNNKEL (reference sequence). Trimming at V came to 4 bases and at J to 1 base, leaving 2 bases not matched to a gene. CDR3 in amino acids: CASSPDRGQNTGELFF. The CDR3 region has the DNA TGTGCCAGCAGCCCGGACAGGGGGCAGAACACCGGGGAGCTGTTTTTT.